This T cell receptor (beta chain) is from a study of early T cells in non-severe SARS-CoV-2 infection. Whole-study context: Sequenced bulk RNA came from whole blood that was unsorted, and chains were unpaired. Overall study results and limits: Missing private and CD4 specificities, VDJdb matching favored anti-spike CD8 responses.

This clonotype was detected once. The antigen remains unidentified. V was trimmed by 0 bases and J by 9 bases, leaving 9 bases between them. The CDR3 loop spans 12 amino acids. The germline CDR1 and CDR2 sequences are LGHDT and YNNKEL (reference sequence). Unique molecular identifiers were affixed to single, distinct cDNA molecules. TCRdb used MiXCR to reprocess the 5' RACE reads, holding one entry per CDR3 protein. The sample records about 66,000 distinct CDR3 sequences, 20% to 25% being singletons. The source material was whole blood, sampled at baseline. V gene TRBV3-1 combines with J gene TRBJ2-7, with D hard to call. This TCR was sampled from an adult who was a healthcare worker with PCR-confirmed SARS-CoV-2 infection or an uninfected control (not recorded which). The CDR3 loop is CASSQDQWGQYF. The CDR3 nucleotides read TGTGCCAGCAGCCAAGACCAGTGGGGGCAGTACTTC.